This record looks at one TCR beta chain sequence and its context. What it binds is unknown. The data originate from a study of early T cells in non-severe SARS-CoV-2 infection. Individually, cDNA molecules had unique molecular identifiers attached to them. MiXCR, run by TCRdb on the 5' RACE reads, gives a single entry per CDR3 protein. The sample lists tens of thousands of distinct CDR3 sequences; 15% were seen once. Study-wide points: Matching results from VDJdb favored anti-spike CD8 responses, leaving private and CD4 specificities undetected.

Germline assignment: CDR1 SGHDN and CDR2 FVKESK. V was shortened by 3 bases and J by 1 base, with 12 bases between the two germline ends. The CDR3 runs to 16 residues. The chain uses TRBV14 and TRBJ2-2; D gene unclear. This TCR derives from an adult who was a healthcare worker with PCR-confirmed SARS-CoV-2 infection or an uninfected control (not recorded which). The specimen was whole blood, collected at baseline. Written as DNA, the CDR3 is TGTGCCAGCAGCCACATCCGGCAGATGAACACCGGGGAGCTGTTTTTT. It codes for CASSHIRQMNTGELFF.